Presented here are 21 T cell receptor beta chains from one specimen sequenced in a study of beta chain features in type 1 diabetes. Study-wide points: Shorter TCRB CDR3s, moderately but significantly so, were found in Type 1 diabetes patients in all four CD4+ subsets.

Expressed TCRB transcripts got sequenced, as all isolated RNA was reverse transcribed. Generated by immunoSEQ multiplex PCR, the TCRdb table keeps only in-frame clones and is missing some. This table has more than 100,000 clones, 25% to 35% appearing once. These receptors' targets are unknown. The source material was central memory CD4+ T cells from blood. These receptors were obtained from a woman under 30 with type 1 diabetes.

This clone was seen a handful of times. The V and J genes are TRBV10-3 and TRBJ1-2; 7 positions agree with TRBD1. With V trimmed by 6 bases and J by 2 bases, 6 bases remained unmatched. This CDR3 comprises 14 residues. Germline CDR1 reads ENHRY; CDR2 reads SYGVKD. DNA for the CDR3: TGTGCCATCAGCAACACCAGGGGGAACTATGGCTACACCTTC. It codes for CAISNTRGNYGYTF.

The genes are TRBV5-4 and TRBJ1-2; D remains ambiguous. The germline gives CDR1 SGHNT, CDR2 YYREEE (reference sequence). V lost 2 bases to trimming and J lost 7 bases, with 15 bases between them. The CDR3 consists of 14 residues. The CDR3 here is CASSLGRSEGGYTF. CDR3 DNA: TGTGCCAGCAGCTTAGGCAGGTCGGAGGGTGGCTACACCTTC. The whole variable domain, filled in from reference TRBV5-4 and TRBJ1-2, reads ETGVTQSPTHLIKTRGQQVTLRCSSQSGHNTVSWYQQALGQGPQFIFQYYREEENGRGNFPPRFSGLQFPNYSSELNVNALELDDSALYLCASSLGRSEGGYTFGSGTRLTVV.

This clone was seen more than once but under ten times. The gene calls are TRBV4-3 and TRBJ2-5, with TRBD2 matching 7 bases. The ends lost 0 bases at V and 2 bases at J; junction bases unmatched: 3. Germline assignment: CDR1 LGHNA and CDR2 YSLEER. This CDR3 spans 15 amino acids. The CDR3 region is CASSQEGGIQETQYF. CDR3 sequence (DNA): TGCGCCAGCAGCCAAGAGGGGGGGATTCAAGAGACCCAGTACTTC.

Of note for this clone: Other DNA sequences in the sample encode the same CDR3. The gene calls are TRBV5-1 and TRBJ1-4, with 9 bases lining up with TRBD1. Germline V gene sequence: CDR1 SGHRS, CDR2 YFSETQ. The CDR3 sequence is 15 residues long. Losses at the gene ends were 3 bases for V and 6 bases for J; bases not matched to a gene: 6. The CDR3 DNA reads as TGCGCCAGCAGCTCAGGACAGGGGCATGATGAAAAACTGTTTTTT. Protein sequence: CASSSGQGHDEKLFF.

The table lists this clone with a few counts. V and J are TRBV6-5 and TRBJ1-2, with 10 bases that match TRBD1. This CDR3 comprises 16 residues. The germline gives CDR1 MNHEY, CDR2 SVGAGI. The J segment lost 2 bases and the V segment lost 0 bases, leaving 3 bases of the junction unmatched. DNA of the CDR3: TGTGCCAGCAGTTACTCGGCGGGACAGGGGAACTATGGCTACACCTTC. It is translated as CASSYSAGQGNYGYTF.

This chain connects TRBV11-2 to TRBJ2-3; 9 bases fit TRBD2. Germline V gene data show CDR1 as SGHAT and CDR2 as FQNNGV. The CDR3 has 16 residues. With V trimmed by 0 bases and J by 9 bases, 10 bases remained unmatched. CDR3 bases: TGTGCCAGCAGCTTAGATATGGCGGGAGGGCCAGGGACGCAGTATTTT. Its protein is CASSLDMAGGPGTQYF.

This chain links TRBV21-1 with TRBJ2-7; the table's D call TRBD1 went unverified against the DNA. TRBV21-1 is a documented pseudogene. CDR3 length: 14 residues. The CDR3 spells CASCSGTGVHEQYV. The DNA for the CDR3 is TGTGCCAGCTGCTCCGGGACAGGGGTCCACGAGCAGTACGTC.

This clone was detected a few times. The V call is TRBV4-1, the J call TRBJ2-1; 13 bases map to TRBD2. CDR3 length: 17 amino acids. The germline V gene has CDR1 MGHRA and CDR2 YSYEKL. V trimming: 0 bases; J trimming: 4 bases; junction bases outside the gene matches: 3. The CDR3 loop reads CASSQDGTSGTYNEQFF. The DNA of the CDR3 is TGCGCCAGCAGCCAAGATGGGACTAGCGGGACTTACAATGAGCAGTTCTTC.

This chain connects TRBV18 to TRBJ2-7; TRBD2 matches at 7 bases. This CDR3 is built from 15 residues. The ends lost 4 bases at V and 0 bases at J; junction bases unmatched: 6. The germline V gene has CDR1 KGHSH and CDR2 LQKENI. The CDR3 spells CASSLETSNSYEQYF. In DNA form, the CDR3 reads TGTGCCAGCTCACTAGAGACTAGCAACTCCTACGAGCAGTACTTC.

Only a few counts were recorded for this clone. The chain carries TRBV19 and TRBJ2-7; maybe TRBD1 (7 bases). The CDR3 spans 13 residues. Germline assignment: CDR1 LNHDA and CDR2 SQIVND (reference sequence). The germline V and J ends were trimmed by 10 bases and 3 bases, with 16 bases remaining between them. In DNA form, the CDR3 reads TGTGCCACCCAGGGGGATAGCGGCTACGAGCAGTACTTC. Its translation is CATQGDSGYEQYF. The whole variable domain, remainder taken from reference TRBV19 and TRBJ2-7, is DGGITQSPKYLFRKEGQNVTLSCEQNLNHDAMYWYRQDPGQGLRLIYYSQIVNDFQKGDIAEGYSVSREKKESFPLTVTSAQKNPTAFYLCATQGDSGYEQYFGPGTRLTVT.

The CDR3 nucleotides read TGTGCCTGGAGCACAAGGAATAGCGGCCAAGAGACCCAGTACTTC. Amino acids: CAWSTRNSGQETQYF. The genes are TRBV30 and TRBJ2-5; maybe TRBD2 (6 bases). The V gene's germline CDR1 is GTSNPN and CDR2 SVGIG (reference sequence). V was trimmed by 3 bases and J by 1 base, leaving 15 bases between them. The CDR3 covers 15 residues. Looking up the rest from reference TRBV30 and TRBJ2-5 gives the full variable domain: SQTIHQWPATLVQPVGSPLSLECTVEGTSNPNLYWYRQAAGRGLQLLFYSVGIGQISSEVPQNLSASRPQDRQFILSSKKLLLSDSGFYLCAWSTRNSGQETQYFGPGTRLLVL.

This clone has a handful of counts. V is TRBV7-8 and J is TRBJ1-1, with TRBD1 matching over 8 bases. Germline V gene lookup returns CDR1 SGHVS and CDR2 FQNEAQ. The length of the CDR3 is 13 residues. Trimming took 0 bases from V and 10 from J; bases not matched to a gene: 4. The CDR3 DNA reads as TGTGCCAGCAGCTTAGCGGACAGGGACCCAGCTTTCTTT. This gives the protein CASSLADRDPAFF.

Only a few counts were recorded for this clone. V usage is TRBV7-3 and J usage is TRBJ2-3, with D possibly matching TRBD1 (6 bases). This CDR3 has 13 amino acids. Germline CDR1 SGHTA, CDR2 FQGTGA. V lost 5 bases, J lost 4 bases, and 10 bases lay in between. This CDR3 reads CASSATGPDTQYF. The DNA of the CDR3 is TGTGCCAGCAGCGCGACAGGTCCAGATACGCAGTATTTT.

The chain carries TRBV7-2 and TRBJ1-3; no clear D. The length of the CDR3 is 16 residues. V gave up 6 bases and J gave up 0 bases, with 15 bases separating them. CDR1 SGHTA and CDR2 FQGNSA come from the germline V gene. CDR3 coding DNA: TGTGCCAGCAGTCGTCGGGATACAAACTCTGGAAACACCATATATTTT. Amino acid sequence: CASSRRDTNSGNTIYF.

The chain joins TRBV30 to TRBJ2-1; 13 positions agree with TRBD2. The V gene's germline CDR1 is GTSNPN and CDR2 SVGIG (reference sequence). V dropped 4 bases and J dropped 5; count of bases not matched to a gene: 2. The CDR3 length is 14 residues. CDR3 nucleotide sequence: TGTGCCTGGAAAGGGACTAGCGGGAACAATGAGCAGTTCTTC. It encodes CAWKGTSGNNEQFF.

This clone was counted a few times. This chain's CDR3 is CASSHGLAGNEQFF. CDR3 coding DNA: TGTGCCAGTAGCCACGGACTAGCCGGGAATGAGCAGTTCTTC. This chain links TRBV19 with TRBJ2-1; 8 bases fit TRBD2. CDR3 size: 14 residues. The germline CDR1 and CDR2 sequences are LNHDA and SQIVND (reference sequence). Trimming took 6 bases from V and 7 from J; bases not matched to a gene: 8.

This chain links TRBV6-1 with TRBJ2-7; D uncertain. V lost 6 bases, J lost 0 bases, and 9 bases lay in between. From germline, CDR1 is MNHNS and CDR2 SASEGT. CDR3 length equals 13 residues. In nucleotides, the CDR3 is TGTGCCAGCAGAGCTGAGGTCTCCTACGAGCAGTACTTC. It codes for CASRAEVSYEQYF.

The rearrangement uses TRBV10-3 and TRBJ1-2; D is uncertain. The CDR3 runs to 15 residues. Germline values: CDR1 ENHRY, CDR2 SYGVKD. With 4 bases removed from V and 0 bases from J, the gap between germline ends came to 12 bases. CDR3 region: CAISGGAISNYGYTF. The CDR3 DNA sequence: TGTGCCATCAGTGGGGGAGCAATTTCTAACTATGGCTACACCTTC.

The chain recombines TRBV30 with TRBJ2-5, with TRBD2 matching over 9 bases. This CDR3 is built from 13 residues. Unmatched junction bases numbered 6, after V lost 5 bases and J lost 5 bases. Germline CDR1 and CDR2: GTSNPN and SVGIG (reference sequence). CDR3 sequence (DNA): TGTGCCTGGGGAGGACTAGCGTTGGAGACCCAGTACTTC. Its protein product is CAWGGLALETQYF.

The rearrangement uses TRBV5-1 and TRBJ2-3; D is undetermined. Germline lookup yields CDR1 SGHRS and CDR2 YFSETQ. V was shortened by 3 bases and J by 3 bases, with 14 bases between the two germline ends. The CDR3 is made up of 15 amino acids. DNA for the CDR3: TGCGCCAGCAGCTACAACAACTACCAGACAGATACGCAGTATTTT. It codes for CASSYNNYQTDTQYF.

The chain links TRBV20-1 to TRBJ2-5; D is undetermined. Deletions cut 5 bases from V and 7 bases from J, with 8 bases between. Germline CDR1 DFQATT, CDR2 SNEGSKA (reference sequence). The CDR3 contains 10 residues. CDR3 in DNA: TGCAGTGCTGAGGTGCGGACCCAGTACTTC. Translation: CSAEVRTQYF.